These 13 T cell receptor beta chains originate from one sample sequenced in a study of T cells in localized non-small cell lung cancer. Clones were sequenced by immunoSEQ multiplex PCR, and TCRdb holds only the in-frame ones, with some missing. Of about 52,000 clones in the sample, 86% were seen once. The sequencing used peripheral blood, collected before any cancer treatment. The receptors come from a male donor aged 60 or over with stage III squamous cell lung carcinoma.

Concerning this clone itself: At one boundary the junction diverges from the germline segment, which might be a read error. The V call is TRBV5-1, the J call TRBJ1-2, with D uncertain. CDR1 is SGHRS and CDR2 is YFSETQ in the germline V gene. The CDR3 spans 11 residues. This CDR3 is CASSNTYGYIF. The CDR3 region has the DNA TGCGCCAGCAGCAACACCTATGGCTACATCTTC.

J is TRBJ2-1 and V is TRBV7-3; a possible D gene is TRBD2 (5 bases). Trimming took 6 bases from V and 7 from J, leaving 19 bases between them. Germline V lookup: CDR1 SGHTA, CDR2 FQGTGA. The CDR3 covers 15 residues. This chain's CDR3 is CASSPQRTLQNEQFF. As DNA, the CDR3 is TGTGCCAGCAGTCCTCAGCGGACCCTTCAGAATGAGCAGTTCTTC.

The V call is TRBV12-5, the J call TRBJ2-1; 14 bases map to TRBD2. The CDR3 length is 15 residues. With V trimmed by 6 bases and J by 7 bases, 5 bases remained unmatched. The germline gives CDR1 LGHNT, CDR2 FRNRAP. The CDR3 sequence is CASGRLAGGWNEQFF. The CDR3 nucleotides are TGTGCTAGTGGCAGACTAGCGGGAGGGTGGAATGAGCAGTTCTTC.

This clone showed up many times. The chain is built from TRBV7-9 and TRBJ1-3; D perhaps matches TRBD1 (5 bases). This CDR3 spans 18 amino acids. V lost 5 bases and J 4 bases, leaving 24 bases between the germline ends. Germline lookup yields CDR1 SEHNR and CDR2 FQNEAQ (reference sequence). This CDR3 is CASSDNPGRGTSGNTIYF. CDR3 sequence (DNA): TGTGCCAGCAGCGATAATCCGGGGCGGGGGACGAGCGGAAACACCATATATTTT.

This chain uses TRBV7-3 with TRBJ2-3; the match to TRBD2 covers 7 bases. CDR3 length: 17 amino acids. Germline CDR1 reads SGHTA; CDR2 reads FQGTGA. With 3 bases clipped from V and 1 base from J, the junction kept 10 bases outside the gene matches. CDR3 nucleotide sequence: TGTGCCAGCAGCTTTATGGGCGGGAGCGGAGGCACAGATACGCAGTATTTT. Protein: CASSFMGGSGGTDTQYF.

The J gene is TRBJ2-6, the V gene TRBV5-4; possibly TRBD1 for D (6 bases). Germline V gene lookup returns CDR1 SGHNT and CDR2 YYREEE (reference sequence). The CDR3 sequence is 18 residues long. V lost 4 bases, J lost 0 bases, and 17 bases lay in between. CDR3: CASSLGAGLYSGANVLTF. DNA for the CDR3: TGTGCCAGCAGCCTGGGGGCAGGATTATACTCTGGGGCCAACGTCCTGACTTTC.

The genes are TRBV6-6 and TRBJ1-4; the D is unclear. Trimming pared 7 bases from V and 11 bases from J, leaving 17 bases between. Germline CDR1 MNHNY, CDR2 SVGAGI (reference sequence). The CDR3 length is 13 residues. In DNA, the CDR3 is TGTGCCAGCACACCGACCCTAAATAGGAAACTGTTTTTT. Amino acids: CASTPTLNRKLFF.

This clone is judged medium-sized. The chain uses TRBV30 and TRBJ1-2, with D possibly TRBD1 on 5 matching bases. Trimming stripped 2 bases from V and 4 bases from J, with 11 bases between. Per germline, CDR1 GTSNPN and CDR2 SVGIG (reference sequence). The CDR3 length is 13 residues. CDR3 sequence (DNA): TGTGCCTGGAGTCCGGGACGGAGCTATGGCTACACCTTC. It codes for CAWSPGRSYGYTF.

This clone has just one count. V usage is TRBV2 and J usage is TRBJ2-3; D is possibly TRBD1 (6 bases). Germline values: CDR1 SNHLY, CDR2 FYNNEI. Trimming took 6 bases from V and 2 from J, leaving 9 bases between them. This CDR3 has 13 residues. The DNA for the CDR3 is TGTGCCAGCAGACAGGGAACCACAGATACGCAGTATTTT. It yields the protein CASRQGTTDTQYF. Complete variable domain (other parts from reference TRBV2 and TRBJ2-3): EPEVTQTPSHQVTQMGQEVILRCVPISNHLYFYWYRQILGQKVEFLVSFYNNEISEKSEIFDDQFSVERPDGSNFTLKIRSTKLEDSAMYFCASRQGTTDTQYFGPGTRLTVL.

This clone was recorded only once. The genes are TRBV6-6 and TRBJ1-4; the match to TRBD1 covers 8 bases. With 5 bases clipped from V and 4 bases from J, the junction kept 9 bases outside the gene matches. CDR1 and CDR2 (germline): MNHNY, SVGAGI (reference sequence). The CDR3 has 16 residues. For the CDR3, the DNA is TGTGCCAGCAGTCCCATCGACAGGGGCTATAATGAAAAACTGTTTTTT. It translates to CASSPIDRGYNEKLFF.

CDR3 residues: CSARAGWELFF. The CDR3 coding sequence is TGCAGTGCTAGAGCAGGGTGGGAGCTGTTTTTT. J is TRBJ2-2 and V is TRBV20-1, with D possibly TRBD1 on 5 matching bases. Germline V gene data show CDR1 as DFQATT and CDR2 as SNEGSKA (reference sequence). Trimming cost V 1 base and J 9 bases, with 6 bases left between them. The length of the CDR3 is 11 residues.

V gene TRBV28 combines with J gene TRBJ2-7, with D maybe TRBD1 (6 bases). CDR1 is MDHEN, CDR2 SYDVKM, per germline. The CDR3 runs 13 residues. Trimming shortened V by 2 bases and J by 2 bases, and 7 bases separated the two germline ends. Written as DNA, the CDR3 is TGTGCCAGCAGTTTAGGGACAACCTACGAGCAGTACTTC. Its protein is CASSLGTTYEQYF.

This clone is a singleton in its sample. This chain links TRBV18 with TRBJ1-5; perhaps TRBD1 as D (5 bases). This CDR3 has 17 amino acids. Looked up from germline, CDR1 is KGHSH and CDR2 is LQKENI. V was pared by 2 bases and J by 6 bases, with 20 bases between. CDR3 amino acids: CASSPTATRGRGQPQHF. The CDR3 DNA is TGTGCCAGCTCACCAACGGCTACTAGGGGTCGGGGTCAGCCCCAGCATTTT. The full variable domain, with the rest looked up from reference TRBV18 and TRBJ1-5, is NAGVMQNPRHLVRRRGQEARLRCSPMKGHSHVYWYRQLPEEGLKFMVYLQKENIIDESGMPKERFSAEFPKEGPSILRIQQVVRGDSAAYFCASSPTATRGRGQPQHFGDGTRLSIL.